A single sample is the source of the 12 T cell receptor beta chains below, sequenced in a study of T cell changes during pregnancy in multiple sclerosis. Assay: immunoSEQ multiplex PCR; the TCRdb copy retains only in-frame clones and omits some. The sample lists tens of thousands of clones; under 95% were seen once. Sequenced here: CD8+ T cells from peripheral blood mononuclear cells, sampled before pregnancy. The receptors come from a female donor with multiple sclerosis, enrolled in a pregnancy study.

V gene TRBV9 combines with J gene TRBJ2-7, with D tentatively TRBD2 (5 bases). Looked up from germline, CDR1 is SGDLS and CDR2 is YYNGEE. The CDR3 consists of 15 residues. The germline V and J ends were trimmed by 0 bases and 4 bases, with 14 bases remaining between them. CDR3 nucleotides: TGTGCCAGCAGCGTAGGGAGGACCGACCCTTACGAGCAGTACTTC. Translated, it gives CASSVGRTDPYEQYF.

This chain links TRBV5-5 with TRBJ1-1; D gene uncertain. The germline V gene has CDR1 SGHKS and CDR2 YYEKEE (reference sequence). The CDR3 is 15 residues long. V shed 0 bases and J shed 1 base, with 10 bases lying between them. DNA for the CDR3: TGTGCCAGCAGCTTGGATTGGAGCGAGAACACTGAAGCTTTCTTT. It yields the protein CASSLDWSENTEAFF.

The chain has TRBV6-5 and TRBJ1-2; D is unresolved. CDR1 is MNHEY and CDR2 is SVGAGI in the germline V gene. The CDR3 is 15 residues long. Trimming left V 6 bases short and J 4 bases short, with 18 bases between. The CDR3 protein is CASSPLRSTSYGYTF. The CDR3 nucleotides read TGTGCCAGCAGCCCGCTCAGGTCCACGAGCTATGGCTACACCTTC.

V is TRBV5-4 and J is TRBJ2-7; 7 bases align to TRBD1. V was pared by 2 bases and J by 5 bases, with 1 base of the junction left unmatched. This CDR3 is 12 amino acids long. CDR1 is SGHNT, CDR2 YYREEE, per germline (reference sequence). The CDR3 DNA follows: TGTGCCAGCAGCTTCAGGGGGAACGAGCAGTACTTC. Translation gives CASSFRGNEQYF.

The chain uses TRBV7-2 and TRBJ2-7, with a tentative D call TRBD1 (5 bases). Germline CDR1 is SGHTA and CDR2 is FQGNSA. The CDR3 runs to 14 residues. Trimming stripped 1 base from V and 3 bases from J, with 10 bases between. CDR3 protein: CASSLEVTDYEQYF. CDR3 DNA: TGTGCCAGCAGCTTAGAGGTGACAGACTACGAGCAGTACTTC.

This clone was recorded only once. The chain employs TRBV6-5 and TRBJ2-1, with a weak D call TRBD2 (5 bases). The ends were cut back, 4 bases at V and 0 bases at J, with 7 bases in the middle. Germline CDR1 MNHEY, CDR2 SVGAGI. This CDR3 is built from 14 residues. The CDR3 bases are TGTGCCAGCAGTTTGGGGAGCTCCTACAATGAGCAGTTCTTC. It specifies CASSLGSSYNEQFF.

This sequence joins TRBV19 and TRBJ2-1; TRBD2 agrees at 7 bases. CDR3 length equals 14 residues. Losses at the gene ends were 1 base for V and 6 bases for J; bases not matched to a gene: 3. Germline loops: CDR1 LNHDA, CDR2 SQIVND (reference sequence). The CDR3: CASSIGGGPNEQFF. CDR3 sequence (DNA): TGTGCCAGTAGTATAGGGGGGGGTCCCAATGAGCAGTTCTTC.

This chain uses TRBV9 with TRBJ2-1; 12 bases fit TRBD2. The junction had 5 bases not matched to a gene; V was cut back by 0 bases and J by 4 bases. The germline gives CDR1 SGDLS, CDR2 YYNGEE. This CDR3 has 17 amino acids. The CDR3 spells CASSVGSGTSGYNEQFF. The CDR3 DNA is TGTGCCAGCAGCGTAGGGTCGGGGACTAGCGGGTACAATGAGCAGTTCTTC.

Only a few counts were recorded for this clone. The chain couples TRBV25-1 to TRBJ2-1; maybe TRBD2 (5 bases). V was clipped by 6 bases and J by 4 bases, with 13 bases between them. This CDR3 region has 14 residues. Germline V CDR1 and CDR2: MGHDK, SYGVNS. The DNA for the CDR3 is TGTGCCAGCAGCCCGGGATCGATATACAATGAGCAGTTCTTC. The encoded protein is CASSPGSIYNEQFF.

The chain joins TRBV19 to TRBJ1-1; TRBD1 is a possible D gene (5 bases). The V end was cut by 4 bases, the J end by 0 bases, with 18 bases between. Germline values: CDR1 LNHDA, CDR2 SQIVND (reference sequence). The CDR3 has 17 residues. CDR3 sequence (DNA): TGTGCCAGTAGTACATTAAAGGGACTCACCATGAACACTGAAGCTTTCTTT. Translating gives CASSTLKGLTMNTEAFF.

This chain links TRBV27 with TRBJ2-7; D is perhaps TRBD1 (5 bases). CDR3 length: 14 amino acids. Per germline, CDR1 MNHEY and CDR2 SMNVEV (reference sequence). V shed 6 bases and J shed 0 bases, with 12 bases lying between them. The CDR3 reads CASSDSRSSYEQYF. The CDR3 coding sequence is TGTGCCAGCAGCGACAGCAGGAGCTCCTACGAGCAGTACTTC.

This chain's CDR3 is CASSTGLAGGQGTGELFF. CDR3 coding DNA: TGTGCCAGCTCCACAGGACTAGCGGGAGGGCAGGGCACCGGGGAGCTGTTTTTT. This rearrangement joins TRBV27 to TRBJ2-2; 15 bases align to TRBD2. The junction had 11 bases not matched to a gene; V was cut back by 8 bases and J by 4 bases. The CDR3 runs to 18 residues. The germline gives CDR1 MNHEY, CDR2 SMNVEV (reference sequence).